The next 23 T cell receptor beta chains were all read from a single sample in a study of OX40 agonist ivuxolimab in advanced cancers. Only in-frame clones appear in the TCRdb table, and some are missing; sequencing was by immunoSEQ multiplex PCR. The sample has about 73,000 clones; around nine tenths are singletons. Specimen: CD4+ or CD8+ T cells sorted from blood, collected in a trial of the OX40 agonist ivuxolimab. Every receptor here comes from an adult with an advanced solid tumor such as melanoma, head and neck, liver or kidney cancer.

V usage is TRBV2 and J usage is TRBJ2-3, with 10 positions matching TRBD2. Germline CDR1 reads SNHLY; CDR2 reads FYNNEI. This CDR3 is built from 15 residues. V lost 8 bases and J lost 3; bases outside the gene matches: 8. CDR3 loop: CASGSPSGRTDTQYF. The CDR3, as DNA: TGTGCCAGCGGCTCTCCTAGCGGGAGAACAGATACGCAGTATTTT.

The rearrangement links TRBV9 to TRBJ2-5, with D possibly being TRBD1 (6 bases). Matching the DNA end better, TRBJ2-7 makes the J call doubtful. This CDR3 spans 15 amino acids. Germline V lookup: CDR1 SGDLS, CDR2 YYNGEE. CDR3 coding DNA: TGTGCCAGCAGCCCGGCGTGGACAGCCTCCTACGAGCAGTACTTC. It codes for CASSPAWTASYEQYF.

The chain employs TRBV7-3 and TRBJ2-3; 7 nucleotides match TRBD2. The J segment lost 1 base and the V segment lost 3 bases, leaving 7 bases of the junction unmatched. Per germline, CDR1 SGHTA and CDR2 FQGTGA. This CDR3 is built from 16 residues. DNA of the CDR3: TGTGCCAGCAGCTTTCAGTCCGCGGGGGGCACAGATACGCAGTATTTT. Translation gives CASSFQSAGGTDTQYF.

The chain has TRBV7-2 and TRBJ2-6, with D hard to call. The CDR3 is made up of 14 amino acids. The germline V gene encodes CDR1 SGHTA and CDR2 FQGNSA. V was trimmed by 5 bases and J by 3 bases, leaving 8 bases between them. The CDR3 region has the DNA TGTGCCAGCAGCCCAACCTTTGGGGCCAACGTCCTGACTTTC. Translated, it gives CASSPTFGANVLTF.

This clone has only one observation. The DNA of the CDR3 is TGTGCCAGCAGTGAACCCGGAGGGACCAGGCCATGGACCCAGTACTTC. Protein: CASSEPGGTRPWTQYF. The chain uses TRBV6-1 and TRBJ2-5; tentative D call: TRBD2 (6 bases). The CDR3 runs to 16 residues. Germline values: CDR1 MNHNS, CDR2 SASEGT. V lost 2 bases and J 7 bases, leaving 20 bases between the germline ends.

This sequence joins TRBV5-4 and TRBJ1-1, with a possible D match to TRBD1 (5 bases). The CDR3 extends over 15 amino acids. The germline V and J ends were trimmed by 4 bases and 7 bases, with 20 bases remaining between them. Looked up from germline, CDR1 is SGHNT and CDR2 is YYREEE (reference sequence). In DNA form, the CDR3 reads TGTGCCAGCAGCCATTCCGGGGCTACCGACCGTGAAGCTTTCTTT. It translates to CASSHSGATDREAFF.

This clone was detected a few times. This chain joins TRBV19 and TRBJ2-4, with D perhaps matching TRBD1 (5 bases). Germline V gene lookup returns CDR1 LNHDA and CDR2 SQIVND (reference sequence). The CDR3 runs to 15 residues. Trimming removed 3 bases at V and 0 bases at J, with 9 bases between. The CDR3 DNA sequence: TGTGCCAGTAGTATGACAGTACTAGCCAAAAACATTCAGTACTTC. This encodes CASSMTVLAKNIQYF.

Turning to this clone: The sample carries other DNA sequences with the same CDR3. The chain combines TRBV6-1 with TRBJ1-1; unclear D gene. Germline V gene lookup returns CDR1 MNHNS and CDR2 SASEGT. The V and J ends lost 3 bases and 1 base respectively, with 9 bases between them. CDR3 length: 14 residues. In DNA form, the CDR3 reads TGTGCCAGCAGTGAGAAACGTCGGAACACTGAAGCTTTCTTT. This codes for CASSEKRRNTEAFF.

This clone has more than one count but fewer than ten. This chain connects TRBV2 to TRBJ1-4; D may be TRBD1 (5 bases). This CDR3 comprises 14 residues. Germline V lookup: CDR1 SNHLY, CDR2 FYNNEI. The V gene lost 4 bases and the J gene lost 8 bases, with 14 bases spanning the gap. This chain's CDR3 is CASSGGRAGEKLFF. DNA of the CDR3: TGTGCCAGCAGTGGGGGGAGGGCCGGAGAAAAACTGTTTTTT. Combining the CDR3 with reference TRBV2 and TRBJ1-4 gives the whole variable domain EPEVTQTPSHQVTQMGQEVILRCVPISNHLYFYWYRQILGQKVEFLVSFYNNEISEKSEIFDDQFSVERPDGSNFTLKIRSTKLEDSAMYFCASSGGRAGEKLFFGSGTQLSVL.

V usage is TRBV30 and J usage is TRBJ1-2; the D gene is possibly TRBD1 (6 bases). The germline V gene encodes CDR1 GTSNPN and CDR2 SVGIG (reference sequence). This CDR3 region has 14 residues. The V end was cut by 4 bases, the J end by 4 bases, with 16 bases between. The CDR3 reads CAWTLGGAGYGYTF. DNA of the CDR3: TGTGCCTGGACCCTAGGGGGGGCGGGCTATGGCTACACCTTC.

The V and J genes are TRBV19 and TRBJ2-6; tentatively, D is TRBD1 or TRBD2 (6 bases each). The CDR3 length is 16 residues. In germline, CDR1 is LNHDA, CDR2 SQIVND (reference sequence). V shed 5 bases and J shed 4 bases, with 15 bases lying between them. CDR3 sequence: CASSAGHPMGANVLTF. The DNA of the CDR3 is TGTGCCAGTAGTGCGGGACACCCCATGGGGGCCAACGTCCTGACTTTC.

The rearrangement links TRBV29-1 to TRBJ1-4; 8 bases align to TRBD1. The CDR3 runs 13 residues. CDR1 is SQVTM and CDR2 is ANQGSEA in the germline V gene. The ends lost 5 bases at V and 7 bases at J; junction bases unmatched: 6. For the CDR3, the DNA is TGCAGCGTTCTACAGGGGGAATTTGAAAAACTGTTTTTT. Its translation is CSVLQGEFEKLFF.

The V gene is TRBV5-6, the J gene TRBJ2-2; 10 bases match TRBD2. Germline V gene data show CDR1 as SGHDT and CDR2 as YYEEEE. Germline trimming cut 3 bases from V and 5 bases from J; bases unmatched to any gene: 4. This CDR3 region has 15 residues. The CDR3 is CASSSGLARTGELFF. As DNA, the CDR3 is TGTGCCAGCAGCTCGGGACTAGCGCGAACCGGGGAGCTGTTTTTT.

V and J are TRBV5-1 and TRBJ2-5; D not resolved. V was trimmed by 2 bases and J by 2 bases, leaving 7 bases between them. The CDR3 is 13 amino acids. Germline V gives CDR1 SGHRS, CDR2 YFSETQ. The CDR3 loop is CASSFGRQETQYF. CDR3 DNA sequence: TGCGCCAGCAGCTTCGGGCGGCAAGAGACCCAGTACTTC.

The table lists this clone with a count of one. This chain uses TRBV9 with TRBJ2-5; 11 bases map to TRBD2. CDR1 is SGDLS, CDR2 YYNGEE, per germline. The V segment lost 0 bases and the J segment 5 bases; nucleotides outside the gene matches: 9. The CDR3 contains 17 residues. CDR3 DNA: TGTGCCAGCAGCGTAGGAGATAGCGGGGGGGCCCGGGAGACCCAGTACTTC. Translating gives CASSVGDSGGARETQYF.

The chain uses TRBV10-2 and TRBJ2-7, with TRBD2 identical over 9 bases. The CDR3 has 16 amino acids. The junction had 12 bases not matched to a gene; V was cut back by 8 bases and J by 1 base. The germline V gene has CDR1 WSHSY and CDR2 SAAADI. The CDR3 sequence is CASGSSGSLRSYEQYF. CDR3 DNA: TGCGCCAGCGGCAGTAGCGGGAGTTTAAGGTCCTACGAGCAGTACTTC.

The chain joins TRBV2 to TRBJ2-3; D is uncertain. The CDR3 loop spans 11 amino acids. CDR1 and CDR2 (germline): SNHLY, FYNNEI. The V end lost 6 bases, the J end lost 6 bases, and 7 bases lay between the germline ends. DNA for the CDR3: TGTGCCAGCAGGGGGTCCGATACGCAGTATTTT. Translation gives CASRGSDTQYF.

The CDR3 nucleotides read TGTGCCAGCAGTCCCCCAGGGACTTCACTTTATGGCTACACCTTC. Its protein product is CASSPPGTSLYGYTF. V usage is TRBV28 and J usage is TRBJ1-2, with D perhaps TRBD1 (5 bases). This CDR3 spans 15 amino acids. Germline V gene data show CDR1 as MDHEN and CDR2 as SYDVKM. V lost 5 bases to trimming and J lost 5 bases, with 18 bases between them.

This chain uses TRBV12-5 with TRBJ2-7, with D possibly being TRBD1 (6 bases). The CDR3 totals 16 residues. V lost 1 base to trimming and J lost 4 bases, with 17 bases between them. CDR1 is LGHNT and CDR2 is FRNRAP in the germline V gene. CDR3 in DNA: TGTGCTAGTGGTTTGGCCCACGGGGACACCCCATACGAGCAGTACTTC. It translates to CASGLAHGDTPYEQYF.

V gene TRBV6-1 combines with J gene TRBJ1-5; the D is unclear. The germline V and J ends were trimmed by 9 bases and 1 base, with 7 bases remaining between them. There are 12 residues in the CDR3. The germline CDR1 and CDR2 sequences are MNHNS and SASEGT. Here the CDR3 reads CASALSNQPQHF. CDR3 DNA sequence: TGTGCCAGTGCACTCAGCAATCAGCCCCAGCATTTT.

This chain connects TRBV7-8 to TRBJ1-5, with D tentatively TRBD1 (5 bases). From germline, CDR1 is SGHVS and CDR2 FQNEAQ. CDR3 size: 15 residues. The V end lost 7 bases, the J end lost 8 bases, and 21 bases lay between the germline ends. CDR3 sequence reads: CASTIRGAGTEPQHF. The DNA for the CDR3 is TGTGCCAGCACCATTAGAGGAGCGGGGACGGAGCCCCAGCATTTT. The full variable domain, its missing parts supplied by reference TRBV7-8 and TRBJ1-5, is GAGVSQSPRYKVAKRGQDVALRCDPISGHVSLFWYQQALGQGPEFLTYFQNEAQLDKSGLPSDRFFAERPEGSVSTLKIQRTQQEDSAVYLCASTIRGAGTEPQHFGDGTRLSIL.

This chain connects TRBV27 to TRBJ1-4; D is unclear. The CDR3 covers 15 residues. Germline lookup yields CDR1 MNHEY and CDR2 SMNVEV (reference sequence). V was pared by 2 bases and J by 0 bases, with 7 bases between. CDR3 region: CASSLRRTTNEKLFF. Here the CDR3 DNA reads TGTGCCAGCAGTTTACGCAGGACAACTAATGAAAAACTGTTTTTT.

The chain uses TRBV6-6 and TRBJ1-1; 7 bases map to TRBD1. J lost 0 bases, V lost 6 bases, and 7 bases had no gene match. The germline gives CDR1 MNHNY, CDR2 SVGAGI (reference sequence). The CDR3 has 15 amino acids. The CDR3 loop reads CASSPSDRVNTEAFF. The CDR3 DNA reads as TGTGCCAGCAGCCCCTCCGACAGGGTGAACACTGAAGCTTTCTTT.